This TCR beta chain was sequenced for a study of blood T cell repertoires in COVID-19. Study-wide background: Acute and convalescent COVID-19 specimens originated in the United States, Italy and Spain. The cDNA or gDNA used as material had been derived from T cells, B-cell-depleted T cells, or PBMCs.

The V gene's germline CDR1 is SEHNR and CDR2 FQNEAQ (reference sequence). The V and J ends lost 1 base and 1 base respectively, with 13 bases between them. There are 16 residues in the CDR3. In the source study's methods: Cell counts per sample came from amplifying reference gene primers. The protocol was immunoSEQ multiplex PCR, while the TCRdb copy is restricted to in-frame clones and leaves out a portion. That table supplies the V and J calls and clone size; D and trimming were determined from the DNA. The profile shows 350,000 to 450,000 clones, 85% of them singletons. The gene calls are TRBV7-9 and TRBJ1-1; D remains ambiguous. The receptor was isolated from a woman younger than 35 with acute or convalescent COVID-19. Sequenced sample: peripheral blood. The chain's CDR3 is CASSLGEVGPNTEAFF. In DNA form, the CDR3 reads TGTGCCAGCAGCTTAGGGGAGGTGGGCCCGAACACTGAAGCTTTCTTT.